The clone carrying this TCR beta chain was recorded many times. Its target is unknown. The data are from a study of response to subunit inactivated influenza vaccine. One entry per CDR3 protein results from TCRdb running MiXCR on the RT-PCR reads. The data contain fewer than 700,000 distinct CDR3 sequences, over 10% of them singletons. There are 15 residues in the CDR3. V lost 6 bases, J lost 3 bases, and 18 bases lay in between. CDR1 SNHLY and CDR2 FYNNEI come from the germline V gene. Study-wide findings and caveats: Few new T cells, the authors suggested, are recruited by each seasonal influenza vaccination.

The V call is TRBV2, the J call TRBJ2-7; maybe TRBD2 (5 bases). This sample comprised PBMCs from blood, obtained roughly 48 days after vaccination. The sequence was obtained from a man in his forties or fifties who received an inactivated influenza vaccine. The DNA for the CDR3 is TGTGCCAGCAGGGAGAGAGACTGGGAGATCTACGAGCAGTACTTC. Translation: CASRERDWEIYEQYF.